One and the same sample provided the 5 T cell receptor beta chains below, sequenced in a study of CD8+CD57+ T cells in acquired aplastic anemia. Previously, flow cytometry had revealed CD8+CD57+ cell expansion in the patients chosen for sequencing. Profiling of TCR beta VDJ combinations and CDR3 sequences used genomic DNA as template. In TCRdb, the reads were re-called with MiXCR into one record per CDR3 protein. The sample has about 180,000 distinct CDR3 sequences; around 50% are singletons. Sequencing used sorted CD4+, CD8+, or CD8+CD57+ T cells (not recorded which) from PBMCs. These receptors were collected from a human donor with aplastic anemia.

The genes are TRBV6-2 or TRBV6-3 and TRBJ1-4; D remains unclear. CDR3 size: 16 residues. Trimming cost V 2 bases and J 0 bases, with 10 bases left between them. Per germline, CDR1 MNHEY and CDR2 SVGEGT. CDR3 residues: CASSYPRTSTNEKLFF. CDR3 DNA sequence: TGTGCCAGCAGTTACCCCAGGACCTCAACTAATGAAAAACTGTTTTTT.

This clonotype has just one count. This sequence joins TRBV7-9 and TRBJ1-2; 7 positions match TRBD1. Germline trimming cut 3 bases from V and 7 bases from J; bases unmatched to any gene: 11. This CDR3 is 15 amino acids long. The germline V gene has CDR1 SEHNR and CDR2 FQNEAQ (reference sequence). The CDR3 loop is CASSLGPGQVAGYTF. The CDR3, as DNA: TGTGCCAGCAGCTTGGGTCCCGGACAGGTCGCTGGCTACACCTTC.

This clonotype was observed at least ten times. The chain employs TRBV14 and TRBJ2-1; 7 bases are a match to TRBD1. Germline V lookup: CDR1 SGHDN, CDR2 FVKESK. J gave up 6 bases and V 4 bases, and 6 bases lay outside the gene matches. The CDR3 length is 14 residues. The CDR3: CASSRWTGINEQFF. The CDR3 coding sequence is TGTGCCAGCAGCCGATGGACAGGTATCAATGAGCAGTTCTTC.

This chain uses TRBV25-1 with TRBJ1-5; the D is unclear. Germline assignment: CDR1 MGHDK and CDR2 SYGVNS. The CDR3 runs 13 residues. V lost 6 bases and J 2 bases, leaving 8 bases between the germline ends. In DNA, the CDR3 is TGTGCCAGCAGCTCTTATTGCAATCAGCCCCAGCATTTT. Its protein is CASSSYCNQPQHF.

V gene TRBV20-1 combines with J gene TRBJ2-3; D unclear. Per the germline V gene, CDR1 is DFQATT and CDR2 is SNEGSKA (reference sequence). The CDR3 has 14 amino acids. Trimming stripped 3 bases from V and 0 bases from J, with 10 bases between. CDR3 residues: CSASESGSTDTQYF. Here the CDR3 DNA reads TGCAGTGCTAGCGAGTCAGGTAGCACAGATACGCAGTATTTT.